The TCR beta chain under discussion was sequenced for a study of siplizumab effects on memory and regulatory T cells. Using immunoSEQ multiplex PCR, the repertoire was profiled, and TCRdb retains in-frame clones only, with some absent. This sample has about 100,000 clones, with more than 85% found just once. This clone has just a few counts. This TCR derives from a human donor in good health. The specimen was CD4+ T cells sorted from blood.

DNA for the CDR3: TGTGCCAGCAGCTTCGGGCAGGGCCGTCAGCCCCAGCATTTT. Protein: CASSFGQGRQPQHF. The chain employs TRBV7-9 and TRBJ1-5, with a weak D call TRBD1 (5 bases). The CDR3 consists of 14 residues. Per the germline V gene, CDR1 is SEHNR and CDR2 is FQNEAQ (reference sequence). V was clipped by 3 bases and J by 6 bases, with 12 bases between them.